Reported below is one TCR beta chain. PCR employed 60 Vbeta and 13 Jbeta primers. The table came from immunoSEQ multiplex PCR; TCRdb's copy has only in-frame clones and leaves some out. Of approximately 170,000 clones in the sample, roughly 73% were seen once. This sample was included in a study of cytomegalovirus exposure and HLA in healthy donors. Study-wide background: Earlier, fewer than 140 million unique TCR beta sequences were recovered from around 200 million T cells by an analysis.

Germline CDR1 MGHRA, CDR2 YSYEKL. The CDR3 is 13 amino acids. The V end lost 7 bases, the J end lost 5 bases, and 14 bases lay between the germline ends. The sequencing sample was made of PBMCs. This clonotype originated in a male donor in good health and CMV-seronegative. The V call is TRBV4-1, the J call TRBJ1-1, with unresolved D. The CDR3 reads CASKSGSGTEAFF. CDR3 coding DNA: TGCGCCAGCAAATCCGGCTCCGGGACTGAAGCTTTCTTT.